The clone carrying this T cell receptor beta chain was counted a single time. Its antigen is as yet unknown. This record comes from a study of T cell responses to AZD1222 COVID-19 vaccine. Whole-study context: Some second doses came at about 4 weeks and others at about 12 weeks; these were pooled. General study points: No repertoire was sampled before or during the peak T cell response, only after it.

The data were produced by immunoSEQ multiplex PCR, yet TCRdb's version contains in-frame clones alone and is incomplete. The sample gives 150,000 or so clones, approximately 92% of which show up once; about 2.5% is in the top ten. The sample was peripheral blood, taken on day 0 of AZD1222 vaccination. The TCR originated in an adult in good health.

This CDR3 is CASSEAEGQSIPVTNEKLFF. Written as DNA, the CDR3 is TGTGCCAGCAGTGAAGCCGAGGGACAATCCATCCCCGTAACTAATGAAAAACTGTTTTTT. The chain recombines TRBV6-1 with TRBJ1-4, with a tentative D call TRBD1 (6 bases). Trimming stripped 0 bases from V and 1 base from J, with 21 bases between. The CDR3 loop spans 20 amino acids. Germline loops: CDR1 MNHNS, CDR2 SASEGT.